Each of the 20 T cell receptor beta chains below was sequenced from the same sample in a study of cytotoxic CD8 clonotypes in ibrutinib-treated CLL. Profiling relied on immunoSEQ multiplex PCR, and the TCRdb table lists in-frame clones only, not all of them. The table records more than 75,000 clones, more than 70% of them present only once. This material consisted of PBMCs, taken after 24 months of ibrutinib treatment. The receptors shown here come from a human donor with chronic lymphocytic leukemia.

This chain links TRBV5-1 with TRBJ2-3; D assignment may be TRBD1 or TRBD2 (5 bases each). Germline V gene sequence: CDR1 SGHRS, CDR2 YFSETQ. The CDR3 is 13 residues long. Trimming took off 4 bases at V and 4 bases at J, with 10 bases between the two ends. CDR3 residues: CASSRLGPDTQYF. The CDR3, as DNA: TGCGCCAGCAGCCGCCTGGGACCAGATACGCAGTATTTT.

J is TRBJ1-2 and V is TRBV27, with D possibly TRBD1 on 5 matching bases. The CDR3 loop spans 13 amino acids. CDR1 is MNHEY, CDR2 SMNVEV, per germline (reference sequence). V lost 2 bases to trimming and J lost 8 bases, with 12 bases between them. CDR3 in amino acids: CASSLGGFGGYTF. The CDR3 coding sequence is TGTGCCAGCAGTTTAGGGGGGTTCGGCGGCTACACCTTC.

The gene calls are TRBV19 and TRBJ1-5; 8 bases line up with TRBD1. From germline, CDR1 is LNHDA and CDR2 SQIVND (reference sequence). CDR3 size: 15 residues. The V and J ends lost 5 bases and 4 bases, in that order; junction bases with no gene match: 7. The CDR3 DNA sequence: TGTGCCAGTAGTTACCGGGACAGGAAAAATCAGCCCCAGCATTTT. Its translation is CASSYRDRKNQPQHF.

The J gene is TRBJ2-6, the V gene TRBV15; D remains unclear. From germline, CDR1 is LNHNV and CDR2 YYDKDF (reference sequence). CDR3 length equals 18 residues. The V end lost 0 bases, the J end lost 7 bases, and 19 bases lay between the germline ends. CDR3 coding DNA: TGTGCCACCAGCAGAGATCAGCAGGAAAGGTTAGGAGCCAACGTCCTGACTTTC. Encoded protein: CATSRDQQERLGANVLTF.

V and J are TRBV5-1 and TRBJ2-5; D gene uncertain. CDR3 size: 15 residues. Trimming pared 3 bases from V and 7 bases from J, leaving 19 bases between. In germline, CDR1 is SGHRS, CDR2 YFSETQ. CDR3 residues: CASSSSGSTEGTQYF. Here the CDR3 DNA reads TGCGCCAGCAGCTCCTCCGGGTCCACAGAAGGGACCCAGTACTTC.

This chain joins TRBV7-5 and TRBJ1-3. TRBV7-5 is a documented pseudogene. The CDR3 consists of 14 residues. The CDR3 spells CARRLDLGGNTIYF. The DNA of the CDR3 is TGTGCCAGAAGACTGGACTTAGGTGGAAACACCATATATTTT.

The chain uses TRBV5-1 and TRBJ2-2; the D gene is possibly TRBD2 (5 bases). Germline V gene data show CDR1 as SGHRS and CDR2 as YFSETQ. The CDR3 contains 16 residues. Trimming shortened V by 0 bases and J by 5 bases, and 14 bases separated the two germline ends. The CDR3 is CASSLAMRVPTGELFF. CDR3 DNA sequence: TGCGCCAGCAGCTTGGCGATGAGGGTACCAACCGGGGAGCTGTTTTTT.

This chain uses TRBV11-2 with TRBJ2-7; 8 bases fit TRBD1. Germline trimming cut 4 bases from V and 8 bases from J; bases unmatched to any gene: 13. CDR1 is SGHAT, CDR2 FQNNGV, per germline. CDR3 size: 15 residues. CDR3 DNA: TGTGCCAGCAGCTCACGGGACAGGAGCCTCTTTAAGCAGTACTTC. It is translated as CASSSRDRSLFKQYF. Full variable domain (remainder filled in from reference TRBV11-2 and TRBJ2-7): EAGVAQSPRYKIIEKRQSVAFWCNPISGHATLYWYQQILGQGPKLLIQFQNNGVVDDSQLPKDRFSAERLKGVDSTLKIQPAKLEDSAVYLCASSSRDRSLFKQYFGPGTRLTVT.

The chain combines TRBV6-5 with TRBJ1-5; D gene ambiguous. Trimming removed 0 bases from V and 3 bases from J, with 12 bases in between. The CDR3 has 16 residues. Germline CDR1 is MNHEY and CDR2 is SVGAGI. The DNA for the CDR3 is TGTGCCAGCAGTTACTCGTCCCCCTTTTCCAATCAGCCCCAGCATTTT. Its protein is CASSYSSPFSNQPQHF.

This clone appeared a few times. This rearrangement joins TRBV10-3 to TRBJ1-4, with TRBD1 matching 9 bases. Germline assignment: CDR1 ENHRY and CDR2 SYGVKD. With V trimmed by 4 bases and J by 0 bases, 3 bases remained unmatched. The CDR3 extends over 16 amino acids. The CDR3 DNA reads TGTGCCATCAGTGTGGGACAGGGAGCAACTAATGAAAAACTGTTTTTT. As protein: CAISVGQGATNEKLFF.

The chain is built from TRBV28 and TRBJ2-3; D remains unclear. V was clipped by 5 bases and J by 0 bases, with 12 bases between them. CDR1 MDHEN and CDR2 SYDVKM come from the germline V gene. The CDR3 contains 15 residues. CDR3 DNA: TGTGCCAGCAGTAAAAATCCACTTAGCACAGATACGCAGTATTTT. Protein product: CASSKNPLSTDTQYF.

The CDR3 is CASRQPGAGWVDTQYF. CDR3 sequence (DNA): TGTGCCAGCAGACAACCAGGGGCCGGGTGGGTAGATACGCAGTATTTT. V and J are TRBV7-2 and TRBJ2-3, with TRBD1 as a possible D gene (6 bases). This CDR3 spans 16 amino acids. V lost 6 bases and J lost 5, with 21 bases in between. Per germline, CDR1 SGHTA and CDR2 FQGNSA.

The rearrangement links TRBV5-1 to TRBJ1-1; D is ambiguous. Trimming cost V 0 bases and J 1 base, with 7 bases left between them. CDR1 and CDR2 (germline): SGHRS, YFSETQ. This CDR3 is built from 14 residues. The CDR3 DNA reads TGCGCCAGCAGCTTGGCTCGACAGAACACTGAAGCTTTCTTT. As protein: CASSLARQNTEAFF. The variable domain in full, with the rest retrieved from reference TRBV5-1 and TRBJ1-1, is KAGVTQTPRYLIKTRGQQVTLSCSPISGHRSVSWYQQTPGQGLQFLFEYFSETQRNKGNFPGRFSGRQFSNSRSEMNVSTLELGDSALYLCASSLARQNTEAFFGQGTRLTVV.

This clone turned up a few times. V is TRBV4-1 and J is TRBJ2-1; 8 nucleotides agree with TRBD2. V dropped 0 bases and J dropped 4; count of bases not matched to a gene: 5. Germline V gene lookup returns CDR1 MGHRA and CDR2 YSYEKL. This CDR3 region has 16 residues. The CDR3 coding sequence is TGCGCCAGCAGCCAAGATCTGGGACTAGGGTACAATGAGCAGTTCTTC. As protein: CASSQDLGLGYNEQFF.

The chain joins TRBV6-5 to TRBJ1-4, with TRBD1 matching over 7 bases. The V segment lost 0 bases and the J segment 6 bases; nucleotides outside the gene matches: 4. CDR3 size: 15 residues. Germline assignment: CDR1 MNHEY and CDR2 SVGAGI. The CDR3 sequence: CASSYSRQGHEKLFF. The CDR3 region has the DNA TGTGCCAGCAGTTACTCGAGACAGGGACATGAAAAACTGTTTTTT.

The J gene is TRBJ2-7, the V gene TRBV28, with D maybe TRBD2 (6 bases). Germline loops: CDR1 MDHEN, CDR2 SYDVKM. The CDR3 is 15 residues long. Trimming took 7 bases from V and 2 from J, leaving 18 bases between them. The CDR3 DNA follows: TGTGCCAGCACCCCCTCTAGCGCTCTACCCTACGAGCAGTACTTC. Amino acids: CASTPSSALPYEQYF.

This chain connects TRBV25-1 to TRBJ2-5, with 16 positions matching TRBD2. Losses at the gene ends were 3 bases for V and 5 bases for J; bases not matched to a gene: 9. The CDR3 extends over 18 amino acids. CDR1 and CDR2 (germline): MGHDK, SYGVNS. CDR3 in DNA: TGTGCCAGCAGTGATCCGGGGACTAGCGGGAGGGCCGTGGAGACCCAGTACTTC. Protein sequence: CASSDPGTSGRAVETQYF.

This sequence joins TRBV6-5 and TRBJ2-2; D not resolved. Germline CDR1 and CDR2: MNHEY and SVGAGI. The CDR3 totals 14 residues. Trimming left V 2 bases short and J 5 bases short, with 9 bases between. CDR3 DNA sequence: TGTGCCAGCAGTTACGGGCAGGCGACCGGGGAGCTGTTTTTT. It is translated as CASSYGQATGELFF.

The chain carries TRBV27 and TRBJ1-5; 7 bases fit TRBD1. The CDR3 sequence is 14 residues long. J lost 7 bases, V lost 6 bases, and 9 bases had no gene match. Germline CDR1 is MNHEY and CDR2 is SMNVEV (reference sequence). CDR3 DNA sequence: TGTGCCAGCAGCACACGACAAGGGGGCCAGCCCCAGCATTTT. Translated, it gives CASSTRQGGQPQHF.

The CDR3 loop reads CASSYSQYQPQHF. The CDR3, as DNA: TGTGCCAGCAGTTACTCGCAGTATCAGCCCCAGCATTTT. The chain recombines TRBV6-6 with TRBJ1-5, with D unresolved. CDR1 and CDR2 from the germline V gene are MNHNY and SVGAGI (reference sequence). Trimming stripped 0 bases from V and 5 bases from J, with 5 bases between. This CDR3 has 13 residues.